The next 18 T cell receptor beta chains were all read from a single sample in a study of shared clonotypes between healthy human individuals. This table comes from immunoSEQ multiplex PCR, and its TCRdb copy is limited to in-frame clones, with some not included. The sample includes some 500,000 clones, around 95% of them seen just once. Sequenced: naive CD4+ T cells sorted from blood. Subset described: CD45RA+ positively selected. These receptors were taken from a woman aged 25 to 39 in good health.

The chain carries TRBV2 and TRBJ2-1; D call uncertain. Germline V gene data show CDR1 as SNHLY and CDR2 as FYNNEI. The CDR3 contains 13 residues. Trimming shortened V by 1 base and J by 7 bases, and 8 bases separated the two germline ends. The CDR3: CASSEEVANEQFF. DNA for the CDR3: TGTGCCAGCAGTGAAGAAGTTGCGAATGAGCAGTTCTTC.

The CDR3, as DNA: TGTGCCAGCAGCAAATTAATTTGGGACAGGGGCCACGACGAGCAGTACTTC. This encodes CASSKLIWDRGHDEQYF. The chain joins TRBV21-1 to TRBJ2-7; the D call in the table, TRBD1, was not verified against the DNA. TRBV21-1 constitutes a pseudogene. This CDR3 region has 17 residues.

The rearrangement uses TRBV30 and TRBJ2-5, with D perhaps matching TRBD1 (5 bases). Near its end, the DNA agrees better with TRBJ2-7, so the J call may be wrong. The germline gives CDR1 GTSNPN, CDR2 SVGIG (reference sequence). This CDR3 has 16 amino acids. The CDR3, as DNA: TGTGCCTGGAGTTACTTAAGGGGTGTAAAGATCTACGAGCAGTACTTC. Translated, it gives CAWSYLRGVKIYEQYF.

This chain joins TRBV13 and TRBJ2-6; D may be TRBD2 (6 bases). The germline CDR1 and CDR2 sequences are PRHDT and FYEKMQ (reference sequence). The V gene lost 5 bases and the J gene lost 2 bases, with 22 bases spanning the gap. This CDR3 contains 19 residues. CDR3: CASSARPGLTFAGANVLTF. The CDR3 DNA reads TGTGCCAGCAGCGCTCGACCGGGACTGACGTTTGCTGGGGCCAACGTCCTGACTTTC. The whole variable domain, remainder taken from reference TRBV13 and TRBJ2-6, is AAGVIQSPRHLIKEKRETATLKCYPIPRHDTVYWYQQGPGQDPQFLISFYEKMQSDKGSIPDRFSAQQFSDYHSELNMSSLELGDSALYFCASSARPGLTFAGANVLTFGAGSRLTVL.

The chain uses TRBV4-2 and TRBJ2-3; tentatively, D is TRBD2 (5 bases). The CDR3 is made up of 16 amino acids. Trimming shortened V by 0 bases and J by 0 bases, and 10 bases separated the two germline ends. Germline V gives CDR1 LGHNA, CDR2 YNFKEQ. The CDR3, as DNA: TGTGCCAGCAGCCAAGAGCCAGCGGCTAGCACAGATACGCAGTATTTT. The encoded protein is CASSQEPAASTDTQYF.

This rearrangement joins TRBV5-6 to TRBJ2-7, with 13 bases identical to TRBD2. V shed 3 bases and J 2 bases; nucleotides not matched to a gene: 8. Germline V gene lookup returns CDR1 SGHDT and CDR2 YYEEEE. The CDR3 extends over 17 amino acids. The DNA for the CDR3 is TGTGCCAGCAGCTCCCGGACTAGCGGGAGCTCGACCTACGAGCAGTACTTC. It translates to CASSSRTSGSSTYEQYF.

V is TRBV9 and J is TRBJ2-5, with 8 bases matching TRBD1. Losses at the gene ends were 4 bases for V and 3 bases for J; bases not matched to a gene: 5. Looked up from germline, CDR1 is SGDLS and CDR2 is YYNGEE. The CDR3 sequence is 14 residues long. The CDR3, as DNA: TGTGCCAGCAGCTCGTCGACAGGGGAAGAGACCCAGTACTTC. Its protein is CASSSSTGEETQYF. Filled out from reference TRBV9 and TRBJ2-5, the complete variable domain reads DSGVTQTPKHLITATGQRVTLRCSPRSGDLSVYWYQQSLDQGLQFLIQYYNGEERAKGNILERFSAQQFPDLHSELNLSSLELGDSALYFCASSSSTGEETQYFGPGTRLLVL.

This clone was recorded only once. The rearrangement links TRBV2 to TRBJ2-2; TRBD2 is a possible D gene (5 bases). The V end was cut by 2 bases, the J end by 6 bases, with 10 bases between. CDR1 SNHLY and CDR2 FYNNEI come from the germline V gene. The CDR3 spans 14 residues. CDR3 sequence (DNA): TGTGCCAGCAGTGAATGGCTAGCCCCCGGGGAGCTGTTTTTT. This translates into CASSEWLAPGELFF.

Only one count was recorded for this clone. The chain joins TRBV6-5 to TRBJ1-5; no reliable D call. This CDR3 is 13 amino acids long. Germline V CDR1 and CDR2: MNHEY, SVGAGI. V lost 6 bases and J lost 0, with 6 bases in between. CDR3 DNA sequence: TGTGCCAGCAGAAGAGATAGCAATCAGCCCCAGCATTTT. Translated, it gives CASRRDSNQPQHF.

This clone was counted once. The V and J genes are TRBV5-1 and TRBJ2-2; 8 bases fit TRBD1. Germline V gene data show CDR1 as SGHRS and CDR2 as YFSETQ. The CDR3 length is 15 residues. Trimming cost V 2 bases and J 7 bases; bases outside gene matches: 7. The CDR3 here is CASSFGQGRSGELFF. The CDR3 nucleotides read TGCGCCAGCAGCTTCGGACAGGGTAGGAGCGGGGAGCTGTTTTTT.

Only one count was recorded for this clone. The chain recombines TRBV6-5 with TRBJ2-6, with a tentative D call TRBD1 (7 bases). The germline gives CDR1 MNHEY, CDR2 SVGAGI. Trimming took off 2 bases at V and 6 bases at J, with 11 bases between the two ends. This CDR3 comprises 15 residues. CDR3 amino acids: CASSYGGTAANVLTF. As DNA, the CDR3 is TGTGCCAGCAGTTACGGGGGGACAGCGGCCAACGTCCTGACTTTC.

The chain is built from TRBV7-2 and TRBJ2-6, with a tentative D call TRBD2 (6 bases). The germline CDR1 and CDR2 sequences are SGHTA and FQGNSA. The CDR3 loop spans 16 amino acids. V shed 0 bases and J shed 2 bases, with 8 bases lying between them. Here the CDR3 DNA reads TGTGCCAGCAGCTTAGCCGGGGGAACTGGGGCCAACGTCCTGACTTTC. Residues: CASSLAGGTGANVLTF.

This chain joins TRBV18 and TRBJ2-3; 7 positions agree with TRBD2. Germline loops: CDR1 KGHSH, CDR2 LQKENI. J was trimmed by 1 base and V by 6 bases; bases with no gene match: 10. The CDR3 has 16 residues. CDR3 nucleotide sequence: TGTGCCAGCTCCGAACCAGGCCTAGCGGGCACAGATACGCAGTATTTT. This codes for CASSEPGLAGTDTQYF. Full variable domain (rest looked up from reference TRBV18 and TRBJ2-3): NAGVMQNPRHLVRRRGQEARLRCSPMKGHSHVYWYRQLPEEGLKFMVYLQKENIIDESGMPKERFSAEFPKEGPSILRIQQVVRGDSAAYFCASSEPGLAGTDTQYFGPGTRLTVL.

V is TRBV15 and J is TRBJ1-1, with 8 nucleotides matching TRBD1. The length of the CDR3 is 14 residues. CDR1 LNHNV and CDR2 YYDKDF come from the germline V gene (reference sequence). With 3 bases clipped from V and 6 bases from J, the junction kept 6 bases outside the gene matches. CDR3 amino acids: CATSSGQGIAEAFF. The CDR3 nucleotides are TGTGCCACCAGCAGCGGACAGGGTATCGCTGAAGCTTTCTTT.

The rearrangement joins TRBV28 to TRBJ1-1; possibly TRBD1 for D (6 bases). Per the germline V gene, CDR1 is MDHEN and CDR2 is SYDVKM. V was clipped by 9 bases and J by 0 bases, with 11 bases between them. The CDR3 spans 13 residues. CDR3 amino acids: CASNRDMNTEAFF. CDR3 in DNA: TGTGCCAGTAACAGGGACATGAACACTGAAGCTTTCTTT.

This clone was detected only once. The chain couples TRBV7-9 to TRBJ2-7, with TRBD2 matching 9 bases. V lost 6 bases and J lost 5; bases outside the gene matches: 11. The germline V gene encodes CDR1 SEHNR and CDR2 FQNEAQ (reference sequence). This CDR3 has 15 residues. CDR3 in amino acids: CASRPFSGSIHEQYF. CDR3 nucleotides: TGTGCCAGCAGGCCATTTAGCGGGAGCATCCACGAGCAGTACTTC. Combining the CDR3 with reference TRBV7-9 and TRBJ2-7 gives the whole variable domain DTGVSQNPRHKITKRGQNVTFRCDPISEHNRLYWYRQTLGQGPEFLTYFQNEAQLEKSRLLSDRFSAERPKGSFSTLEIQRTEQGDSAMYLCASRPFSGSIHEQYFGPGTRLTVT.

The V gene is TRBV5-1, the J gene TRBJ2-1; 10 bases align to TRBD1. Germline CDR1 reads SGHRS; CDR2 reads YFSETQ. The CDR3 runs 15 residues. V shed 2 bases and J 7 bases; nucleotides not matched to a gene: 6. This CDR3 is CASSFRQGARNEQFF. CDR3 DNA: TGCGCCAGCAGCTTTCGACAGGGGGCGCGGAATGAGCAGTTCTTC.

V is TRBV14 and J is TRBJ1-3; 7 positions agree with TRBD1. Germline V CDR1 and CDR2: SGHDN, FVKESK. After removal of 8 bases from V and 0 bases from J, the junction contained 7 bases not matched to a gene. The CDR3 totals 15 residues. CDR3 in DNA: TGTGCCAGCGCGCGGGACAGCAGCTCTGGAAACACCATATATTTT. Residues: CASARDSSSGNTIYF.